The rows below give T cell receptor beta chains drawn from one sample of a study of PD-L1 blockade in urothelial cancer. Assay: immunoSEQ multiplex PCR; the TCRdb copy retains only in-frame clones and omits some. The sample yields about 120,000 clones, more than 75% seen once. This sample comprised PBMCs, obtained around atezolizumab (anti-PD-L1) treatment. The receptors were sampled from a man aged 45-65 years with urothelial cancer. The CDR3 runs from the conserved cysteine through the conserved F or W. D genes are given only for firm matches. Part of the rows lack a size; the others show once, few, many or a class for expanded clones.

DNA: TGTGCCAGCAGTGACTCCCGGACAGGGGGGATCTATGGCTACACCTTC
CDR3: CASSDSRTGGIYGYTF
J: TRBJ1-2
size: -
V: TRBV6-4
D: TRBD1

DNA: TGTGCCAGCAGCTCATCGACAGGGGATGGCTACACCTTC
CDR3: CASSSSTGDGYTF
J: TRBJ1-2
size: -
V: TRBV13
D: TRBD1

DNA: TGTGCCAGCAGCTCGTACGGGACAGGGGAAAGAAACACCATATATTTT
CDR3: CASSSYGTGERNTIYF
J: TRBJ1-3
size: -
V: TRBV7-9
D: TRBD1

DNA: TGTGCCAGCAGTGAAGTAGCGACGGACTCTGGAAACACCATATATTTT
CDR3: CASSEVATDSGNTIYF
J: TRBJ1-3
size: -
V: TRBV6-1
D: -

DNA: TGTGCCAGCAGTTCCGTGGGACAGGGTGACGAGCAGTACTTC
CDR3: CASSSVGQGDEQYF
J: TRBJ2-7
size: -
V: TRBV6-5
D: TRBD1

DNA: TGTGCCAGCAGTTTCCAATCGGTAATTGAAGCTTTCTTT
CDR3: CASSFQSVIEAFF
J: TRBJ1-1
size: once
V: TRBV28
D: -

DNA: TGCGCCAGCAGCCAACAGGGGGACTATGGCTACACCTTC
CDR3: CASSQQGDYGYTF
J: TRBJ1-2
size: few
V: TRBV4-1
D: TRBD1

DNA: TGTGCCAGCAGTGGATCATCACTAGCGGCAGTAGGAGAGACCCAGTACTTC
CDR3: CASSGSSLAAVGETQYF
J: TRBJ2-5
size: -
V: TRBV2
D: TRBD2

DNA: TGCGCCAGCAGCTTGAGACAGGGGAACAACGTAGCCAAAAACATTCAGTACTTC
CDR3: CASSLRQGNNVAKNIQYF
J: TRBJ2-4
size: -
V: TRBV5-1
D: TRBD1

DNA: TGTGCCAGCAGCGTAGCGTATAATTCACCCCTCCACTTT
CDR3: CASSVAYNSPLHF
J: TRBJ1-6
size: -
V: TRBV9
D: -

DNA: TGTGCCAGCAGCTTCGCCGGGACAGTGTCCAATGAGCAGTTCTTC
CDR3: CASSFAGTVSNEQFF
J: TRBJ2-1
size: -
V: TRBV7-9
D: TRBD1

DNA: TGTGCCTGGAGTAGAGCGGCGGAGGGCACTGAAGCTTTCTTT
CDR3: CAWSRAAEGTEAFF
J: TRBJ1-1
size: -
V: TRBV30
D: -

DNA: TGTGCCAGCAGTTTCCCGGCAGGGCGTGGATCCTACGAGCAGTACTTC
CDR3: CASSFPAGRGSYEQYF
J: TRBJ2-7
size: -
V: TRBV7-9
D: -

DNA: TGTGCCAGCAGCGTAGAACTAGCGGATAATTACAATGAGCAGTTCTTC
CDR3: CASSVELADNYNEQFF
J: TRBJ2-1
size: -
V: TRBV9
D: TRBD2

DNA: TGTGCCAGCAGTTTATCTACCTACGAGCAGTACTTC
CDR3: CASSLSTYEQYF
J: TRBJ2-7
size: -
V: TRBV28
D: -

DNA: TGTGCCAGCAGGGGACAGGCCGGTACCCAGTACTTC
CDR3: CASRGQAGTQYF
J: TRBJ2-5
size: -
V: TRBV2
D: TRBD1

DNA: TGTGCCAGCAGTTACGCGGGACTAGCGGACAATGAGCAGTTCTTC
CDR3: CASSYAGLADNEQFF
J: TRBJ2-1
size: -
V: TRBV6-5
D: TRBD2

DNA: TGCGCCAGCAGGCCCTCAGGGGGCTCCTACGAGCAGTACTTC
CDR3: CASRPSGGSYEQYF
J: TRBJ2-7
size: -
V: TRBV5-1
D: TRBD1

DNA: TGTGCCAGCACCCCATGGAGTGGGTCGAACACTGAAGCTTTCTTT
CDR3: CASTPWSGSNTEAFF
J: TRBJ1-1
size: -
V: TRBV6-1
D: -

DNA: TGTGCCAGCAGTTACCAGGGACTTTCCACAGATACGCAGTATTTT
CDR3: CASSYQGLSTDTQYF
J: TRBJ2-3
size: -
V: TRBV6-5
D: -

DNA: TGTGCCAGCAGCTTAGACAGGACTGGAAACACCATATATTTT
CDR3: CASSLDRTGNTIYF
J: TRBJ1-3
size: -
V: TRBV7-2
D: -

DNA: TGTGCCAGTAGTATATATCGTTCTGGCGGGAGTATGACAGATACGCAGTATTTT
CDR3: CASSIYRSGGSMTDTQYF
J: TRBJ2-3
size: -
V: TRBV19
D: TRBD2

DNA: TGCGCCAGCAGTGGGGGGACTAGCGGGCCGACCTACAATGAGCAGTTCTTC
CDR3: CASSGGTSGPTYNEQFF
J: TRBJ2-1
size: -
V: TRBV10-1
D: TRBD2

DNA: TGTGCCAGCAGCTCATCCGGGACAGGCCTCATTGGCTACACCTTC
CDR3: CASSSSGTGLIGYTF
J: TRBJ1-2
size: -
V: TRBV7-9
D: TRBD1

DNA: TGCGCCAGCAGCTTAACTAGCGGGAGCGGGGAGACCCAGTACTTC
CDR3: CASSLTSGSGETQYF
J: TRBJ2-5
size: -
V: TRBV5-1
D: TRBD2

DNA: TGTGCCAGTAGCAGGGGCTTTAACTATGGCTACACCTTC
CDR3: CASSRGFNYGYTF
J: TRBJ1-2
size: once
V: TRBV19
D: -

DNA: TGCGCCAGCAGCCCGCCCGGAAGGAGCACCGGGGAGCTGTTTTTT
CDR3: CASSPPGRSTGELFF
J: TRBJ2-2
size: once
V: TRBV5-1
D: -

DNA: TGCGCCAGCAGCCCGGGACTAGCGGGATCTTCAGAGACCCAGTACTTC
CDR3: CASSPGLAGSSETQYF
J: TRBJ2-5
size: -
V: TRBV10-1
D: TRBD2

DNA: TGTGCCAGCAGTTTATATCCCCTACACACTGAAGCTTTCTTT
CDR3: CASSLYPLHTEAFF
J: TRBJ1-1
size: -
V: TRBV27
D: -

DNA: TGTGCCAGCAGCCCCACGGCGGGAGGCTACGAGCAGTACTTC
CDR3: CASSPTAGGYEQYF
J: TRBJ2-7
size: -
V: TRBV7-2
D: TRBD2

DNA: TGTGCCAGCAGTTTTGCCGGGACTAGCGGGACGGAGACCCAGTACTTC
CDR3: CASSFAGTSGTETQYF
J: TRBJ2-5
size: -
V: TRBV5-6
D: TRBD2

DNA: TGCAGCGTTGATGTCGGCGGGACAGGAACGGCCATATATTTT
CDR3: CSVDVGGTGTAIYF
J: TRBJ1-3
size: -
V: TRBV29-1
D: TRBD1

DNA: TGTGCCAGCAGTGCGGCGGACAAGCGCTCTGGAAACACCATATATTTT
CDR3: CASSAADKRSGNTIYF
J: TRBJ1-3
size: few
V: TRBV6-1
D: -

DNA: TGTGCCAGCAGGGGCGGGGGCCAGACTGAAGCTTTCTTT
CDR3: CASRGGGQTEAFF
J: TRBJ1-1
size: -
V: TRBV9
D: -

DNA: TGTGCCAGCAGCCAAGATACAAGTCCCGAAAAACTGTTTTTT
CDR3: CASSQDTSPEKLFF
J: TRBJ1-4
size: -
V: TRBV4-2
D: -

DNA: TGTGCCAGCAGTTCTCCGGGACTAGCGGGGTTCAAGGGCTACGAGCAGTACTTC
CDR3: CASSSPGLAGFKGYEQYF
J: TRBJ2-7
size: -
V: TRBV27
D: TRBD2

DNA: TGCGCCAGCAGCCCCGCGAGCTATGGCTACACCTTC
CDR3: CASSPASYGYTF
J: TRBJ1-2
size: -
V: TRBV5-1
D: -

DNA: TGCGCCAGCAGCCCGACAGGGGGCTACGTTATGAACACTGAAGCTTTCTTT
CDR3: CASSPTGGYVMNTEAFF
J: TRBJ1-1
size: -
V: TRBV10-2
D: TRBD1

DNA: TGTGCCAGCAGCGGACCCGGGACAGGGTTTTATGGCTACACCTTC
CDR3: CASSGPGTGFYGYTF
J: TRBJ1-2
size: -
V: TRBV5-6
D: TRBD1

DNA: TGTGCCAGCAGCTTAGTCGGGACAGGTAACAACGAGCAGTACTTC
CDR3: CASSLVGTGNNEQYF
J: TRBJ2-7
size: once
V: TRBV7-9
D: TRBD1

DNA: TGTGCCAGCAGCTCCCCGTCCTACAATGAGCAGTTCTTC
CDR3: CASSSPSYNEQFF
J: TRBJ2-1
size: -
V: TRBV11-2
D: -

DNA: TGTGCCAGTAGTGTAGACAGTTATTATGGCAAAAACATTCAGTACTTC
CDR3: CASSVDSYYGKNIQYF
J: TRBJ2-4
size: -
V: TRBV19
D: -

DNA: TGTGCCAGCACTAAAGGGTGGGGCAGGGGGCCCGGTCAGCCCCAGCATTTT
CDR3: CASTKGWGRGPGQPQHF
J: TRBJ1-5
size: -
V: TRBV28
D: TRBD1

DNA: TGTGCCAGCAGCTCCCGAGGGAGCCAGTACTTC
CDR3: CASSSRGSQYF
J: TRBJ2-5
size: -
V: TRBV7-9
D: -

DNA: TGTGCCAGCAGTCCTCAAGTTAGGGGGACTGAAGCTTTCTTT
CDR3: CASSPQVRGTEAFF
J: TRBJ1-1
size: -
V: TRBV28
D: -

DNA: TGTGCCAGCAGTTACTCGAAGGTTGGGACAGGGATCAAGCAGTACTTC
CDR3: CASSYSKVGTGIKQYF
J: TRBJ2-7
size: -
V: TRBV6-5
D: TRBD1

DNA: TGTGCCATCAGCGGTGCGGGAGGAAACATTCAGTACTTC
CDR3: CAISGAGGNIQYF
J: TRBJ2-4
size: -
V: TRBV10-3
D: TRBD2

DNA: TGCGCCAGCAGCGTTACAGGGCAAGGAAGTGAAAAACTGTTTTTT
CDR3: CASSVTGQGSEKLFF
J: TRBJ1-4
size: -
V: TRBV5-1
D: -

DNA: TGTGCCAGCAGAGTAGCGGGAGGGGCAGAGACCCAGTACTTC
CDR3: CASRVAGGAETQYF
J: TRBJ2-5
size: -
V: TRBV28
D: TRBD2

DNA: TGTGCCAGCAGCCCAAGCGGGAGACCCTACGAGCAGTACTTC
CDR3: CASSPSGRPYEQYF
J: TRBJ2-7
size: -
V: TRBV11-3
D: TRBD2

DNA: TGTGCCAGCAGGCTACAGGGAGACAATGAGCAGTTCTTC
CDR3: CASRLQGDNEQFF
J: TRBJ2-1
size: -
V: TRBV27
D: -

DNA: TGTGCCAGCAGTTTCGGGACTAGCGGGGTGGTTGAGCAGTTCTTC
CDR3: CASSFGTSGVVEQFF
J: TRBJ2-1
size: once
V: TRBV28
D: TRBD2

DNA: TGTGCCACAAAAACCACTAGCGGGCAAGAGACCCAGTACTTC
CDR3: CATKTTSGQETQYF
J: TRBJ2-5
size: -
V: TRBV18
D: TRBD2

DNA: TGCGCCAGCACCACCGTCGGGGCTAGCGTTAGTGAGCAGTTCTTC
CDR3: CASTTVGASVSEQFF
J: TRBJ2-1
size: once
V: TRBV5-1
D: -

DNA: TGTGCCAGCAGCGAACAGGGAAGTCACACTGAAGCTTTCTTT
CDR3: CASSEQGSHTEAFF
J: TRBJ1-1
size: -
V: TRBV7-9
D: -

DNA: TGTGCCACCAGCAGGGACAGAAATATTGAAAAACTGTTTTTT
CDR3: CATSRDRNIEKLFF
J: TRBJ1-4
size: -
V: TRBV15
D: -

DNA: TGTGCCAGCATGCTAGCGGGAGGCACTACGCAGTATTTT
CDR3: CASMLAGGTTQYF
J: TRBJ2-3
size: -
V: TRBV5-6
D: TRBD2

DNA: TGTGCCAGCAGTCCCCCCCACGGGAGAGGCACAGATACGCAGTATTTT
CDR3: CASSPPHGRGTDTQYF
J: TRBJ2-3
size: -
V: TRBV28
D: -

DNA: TGTGCCAGCAGTGTTGGAGGTTTTAACGGGGAGCTGTTTTTT
CDR3: CASSVGGFNGELFF
J: TRBJ2-2
size: -
V: TRBV28
D: -